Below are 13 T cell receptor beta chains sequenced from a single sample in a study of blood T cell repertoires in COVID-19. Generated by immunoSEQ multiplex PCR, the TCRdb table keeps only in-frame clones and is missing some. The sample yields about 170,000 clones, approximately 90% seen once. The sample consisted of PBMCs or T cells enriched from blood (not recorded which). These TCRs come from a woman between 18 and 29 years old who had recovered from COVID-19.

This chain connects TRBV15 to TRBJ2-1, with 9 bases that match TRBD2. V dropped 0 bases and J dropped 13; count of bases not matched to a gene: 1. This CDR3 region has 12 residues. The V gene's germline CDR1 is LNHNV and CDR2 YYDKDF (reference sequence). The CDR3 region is CATSRDGTSQFF. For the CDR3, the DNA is TGTGCCACCAGCAGAGACGGGACTAGCCAGTTCTTC. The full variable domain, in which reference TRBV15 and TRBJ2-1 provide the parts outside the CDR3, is DAMVIQNPRYQVTQFGKPVTLSCSQTLNHNVMYWYQQKSSQAPKLLFHYYDKDFNNEADTPDNFQSRRPNTSFCFLDIRSPGLGDTAMYLCATSRDGTSQFFGPGTRLTVL.

CDR3 in DNA: TGTGCCAGCAGCTTGGTAGGGACTGGCACCGGGGAGCTGTTTTTT. It specifies CASSLVGTGTGELFF. The chain carries TRBV5-6 and TRBJ2-2; D might be TRBD2 (6 bases). This CDR3 has 15 amino acids. Germline loops: CDR1 SGHDT, CDR2 YYEEEE. The V and J ends lost 0 bases and 4 bases respectively, with 10 bases between them.

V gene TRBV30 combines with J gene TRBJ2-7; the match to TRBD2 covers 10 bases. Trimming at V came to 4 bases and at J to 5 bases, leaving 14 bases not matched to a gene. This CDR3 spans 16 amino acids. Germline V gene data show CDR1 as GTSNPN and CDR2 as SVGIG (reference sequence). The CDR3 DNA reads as TGTGCCTGGAATAGAGCGGGAGGGCCGCATCATGACGAGCAGTACTTC. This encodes CAWNRAGGPHHDEQYF.

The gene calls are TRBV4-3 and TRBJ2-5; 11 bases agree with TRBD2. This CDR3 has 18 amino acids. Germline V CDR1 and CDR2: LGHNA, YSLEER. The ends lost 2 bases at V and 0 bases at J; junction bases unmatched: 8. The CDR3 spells CASSQRLAGGPYQETQYF. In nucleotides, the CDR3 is TGCGCCAGCAGCCAACGCTTAGCGGGAGGGCCGTACCAAGAGACCCAGTACTTC.

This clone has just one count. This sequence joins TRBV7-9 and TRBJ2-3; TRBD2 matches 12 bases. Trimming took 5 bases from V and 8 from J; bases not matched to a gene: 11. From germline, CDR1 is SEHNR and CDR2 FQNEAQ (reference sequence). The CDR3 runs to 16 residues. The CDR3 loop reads CASSPLTSGSGGTQYF. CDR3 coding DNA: TGTGCCAGCAGCCCCTTGACTAGCGGGAGTGGGGGTACGCAGTATTTT.

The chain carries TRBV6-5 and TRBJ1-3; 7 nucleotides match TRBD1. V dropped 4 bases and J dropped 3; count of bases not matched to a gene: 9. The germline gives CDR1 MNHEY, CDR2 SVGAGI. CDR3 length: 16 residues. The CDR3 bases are TGTGCCAGCAGTTTGCTAGGGGGCCTGGGTGGAAACACCATATATTTT. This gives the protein CASSLLGGLGGNTIYF.

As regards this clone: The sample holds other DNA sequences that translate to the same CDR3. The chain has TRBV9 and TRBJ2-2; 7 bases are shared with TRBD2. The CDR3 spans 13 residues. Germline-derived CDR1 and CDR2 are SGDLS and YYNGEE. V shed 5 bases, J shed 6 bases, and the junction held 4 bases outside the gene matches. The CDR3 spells CASSGRGPGELFF. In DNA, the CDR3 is TGTGCCAGCAGTGGGAGGGGACCCGGGGAGCTGTTTTTT.

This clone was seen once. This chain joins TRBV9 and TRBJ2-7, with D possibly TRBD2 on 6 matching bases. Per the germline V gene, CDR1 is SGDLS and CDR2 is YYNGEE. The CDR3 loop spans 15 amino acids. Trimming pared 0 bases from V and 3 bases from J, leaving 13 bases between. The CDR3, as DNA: TGTGCCAGCAGCGTAGAAGGCGGGGCAAACTACGAGCAGTACTTC. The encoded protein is CASSVEGGANYEQYF.

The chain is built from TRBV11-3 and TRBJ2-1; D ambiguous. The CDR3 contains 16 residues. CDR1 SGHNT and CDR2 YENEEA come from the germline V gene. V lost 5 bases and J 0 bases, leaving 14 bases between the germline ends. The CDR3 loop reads CASSLMSVSSYNEQFF. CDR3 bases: TGTGCCAGCAGCCTTATGAGTGTGAGCTCCTACAATGAGCAGTTCTTC.

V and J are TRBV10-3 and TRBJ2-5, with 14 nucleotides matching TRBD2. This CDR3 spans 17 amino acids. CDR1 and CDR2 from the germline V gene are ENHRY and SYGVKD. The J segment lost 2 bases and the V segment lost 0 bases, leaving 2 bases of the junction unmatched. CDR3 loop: CAISESTSGRVQETQYF. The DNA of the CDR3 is TGTGCCATCAGTGAGTCGACTAGCGGGAGGGTTCAAGAGACCCAGTACTTC.

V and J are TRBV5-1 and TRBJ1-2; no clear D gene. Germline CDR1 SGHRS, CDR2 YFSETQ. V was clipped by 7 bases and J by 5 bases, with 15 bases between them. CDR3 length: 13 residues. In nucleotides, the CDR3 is TGCGCCAGCGGGCCGGGCGGGGTTTATGGCTACACCTTC. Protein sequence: CASGPGGVYGYTF.

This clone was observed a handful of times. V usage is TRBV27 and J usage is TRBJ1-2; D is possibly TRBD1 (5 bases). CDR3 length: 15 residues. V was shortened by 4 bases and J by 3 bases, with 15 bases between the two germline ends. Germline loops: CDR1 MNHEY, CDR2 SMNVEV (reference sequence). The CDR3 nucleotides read TGTGCCAGCAGTTCCGGACACCTAGGGGACTATGGCTACACCTTC. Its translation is CASSSGHLGDYGYTF.

The CDR3, as DNA: TGCGCCAGCAGCCAAGACGTAGCGGGAGGGCGGGACGAGCAGTACTTC. This gives the protein CASSQDVAGGRDEQYF. The chain combines TRBV4-3 with TRBJ2-7, with 11 bases identical to TRBD2. Unmatched junction bases numbered 6, after V lost 0 bases and J lost 5 bases. Germline V gene data show CDR1 as LGHNA and CDR2 as YSLEER. CDR3 length: 16 residues.